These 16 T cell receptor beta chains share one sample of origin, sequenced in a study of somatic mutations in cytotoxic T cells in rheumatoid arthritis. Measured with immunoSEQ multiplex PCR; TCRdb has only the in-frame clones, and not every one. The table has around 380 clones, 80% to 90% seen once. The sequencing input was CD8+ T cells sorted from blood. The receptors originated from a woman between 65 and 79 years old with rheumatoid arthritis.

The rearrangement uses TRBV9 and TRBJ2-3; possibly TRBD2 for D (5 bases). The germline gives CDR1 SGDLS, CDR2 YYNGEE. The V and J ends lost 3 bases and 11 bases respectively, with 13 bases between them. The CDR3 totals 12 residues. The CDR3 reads CASSGQRGGQYF. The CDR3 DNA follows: TGTGCCAGCAGCGGACAAAGAGGAGGGCAGTATTTT.

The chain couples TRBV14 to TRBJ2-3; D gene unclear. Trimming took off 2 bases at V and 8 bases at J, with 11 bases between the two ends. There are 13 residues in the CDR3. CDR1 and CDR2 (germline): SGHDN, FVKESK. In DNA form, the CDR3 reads TGTGCCAGCAGCCAAACCGAGCTAAGTACGCAGTATTTT. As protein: CASSQTELSTQYF.

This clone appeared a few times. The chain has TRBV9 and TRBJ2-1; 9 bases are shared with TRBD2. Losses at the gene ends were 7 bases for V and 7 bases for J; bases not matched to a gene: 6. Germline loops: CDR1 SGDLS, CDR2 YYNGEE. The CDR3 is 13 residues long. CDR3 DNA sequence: TGTGCCAGCGGGTGGAGCGGGAGGAATGAGCAGTTCTTC. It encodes CASGWSGRNEQFF.

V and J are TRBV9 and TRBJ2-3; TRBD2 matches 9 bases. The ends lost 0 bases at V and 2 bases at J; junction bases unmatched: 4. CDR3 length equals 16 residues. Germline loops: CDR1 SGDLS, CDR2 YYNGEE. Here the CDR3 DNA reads TGTGCCAGCAGCGTAGGGGCTAGCGGGGCCACAGATACGCAGTATTTT. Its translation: CASSVGASGATDTQYF. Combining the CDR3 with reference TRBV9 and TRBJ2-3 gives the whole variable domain DSGVTQTPKHLITATGQRVTLRCSPRSGDLSVYWYQQSLDQGLQFLIQYYNGEERAKGNILERFSAQQFPDLHSELNLSSLELGDSALYFCASSVGASGATDTQYFGPGTRLTVL.

The CDR3 coding sequence is TGTGCCAGCAGCGTAGAAGAGGGCCTTAATGAAGCTTTCTTT. This translates into CASSVEEGLNEAFF. This sequence joins TRBV9 and TRBJ1-1; D call uncertain. Looked up from germline, CDR1 is SGDLS and CDR2 is YYNGEE. The CDR3 contains 14 residues. Trimming pared 0 bases from V and 7 bases from J, leaving 13 bases between.

For the CDR3, the DNA is TGTGCCAGCAGCGATTGGGACAGGGGGCAGGGGGAGACCCAGTACTTC. This translates into CASSDWDRGQGETQYF. This chain uses TRBV9 with TRBJ2-5, with 12 bases lining up with TRBD1. Germline V gene data show CDR1 as SGDLS and CDR2 as YYNGEE. The CDR3 covers 16 residues. J gave up 5 bases and V 3 bases, and 8 bases lay outside the gene matches.

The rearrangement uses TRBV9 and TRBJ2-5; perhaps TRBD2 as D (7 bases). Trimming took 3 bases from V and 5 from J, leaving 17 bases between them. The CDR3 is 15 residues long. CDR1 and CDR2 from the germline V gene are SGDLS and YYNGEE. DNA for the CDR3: TGTGCCAGCAGCGAATCTTCGGGGGGCCGGGAGACCCAGTACTTC. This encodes CASSESSGGRETQYF.

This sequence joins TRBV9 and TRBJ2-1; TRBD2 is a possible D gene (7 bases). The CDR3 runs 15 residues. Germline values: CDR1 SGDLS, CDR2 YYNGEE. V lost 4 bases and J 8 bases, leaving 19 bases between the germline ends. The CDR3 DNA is TGTGCCAGCAGCAAGGGAGGGGGATTTCAGGATGAGCAGTTCTTC. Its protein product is CASSKGGGFQDEQFF.

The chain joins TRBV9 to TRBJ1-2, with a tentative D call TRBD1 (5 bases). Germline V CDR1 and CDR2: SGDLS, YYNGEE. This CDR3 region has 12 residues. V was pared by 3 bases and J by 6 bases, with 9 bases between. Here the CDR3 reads CASSATGNGYTF. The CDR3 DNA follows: TGTGCCAGCAGCGCCACAGGAAATGGCTACACCTTC.

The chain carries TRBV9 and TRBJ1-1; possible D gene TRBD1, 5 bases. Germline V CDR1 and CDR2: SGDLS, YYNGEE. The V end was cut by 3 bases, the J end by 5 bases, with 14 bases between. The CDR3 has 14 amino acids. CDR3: CASSAQGPGTEAFF. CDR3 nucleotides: TGTGCCAGCAGCGCCCAGGGTCCCGGGACTGAAGCTTTCTTT.

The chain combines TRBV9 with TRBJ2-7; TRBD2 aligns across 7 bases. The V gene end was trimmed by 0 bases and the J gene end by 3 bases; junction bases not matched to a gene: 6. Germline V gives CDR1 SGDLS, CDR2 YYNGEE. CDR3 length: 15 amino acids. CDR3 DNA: TGTGCCAGCAGCGTAGAGGGAGGGGCAGGCTACGAGCAGTACTTC. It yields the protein CASSVEGGAGYEQYF.

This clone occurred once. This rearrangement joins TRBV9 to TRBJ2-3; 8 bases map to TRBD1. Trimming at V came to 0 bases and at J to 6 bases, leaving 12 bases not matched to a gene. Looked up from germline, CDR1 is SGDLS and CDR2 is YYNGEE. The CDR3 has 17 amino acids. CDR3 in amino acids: CASSVGRGRGPTDTQYF. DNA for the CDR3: TGTGCCAGCAGCGTAGGGAGGGGCAGGGGGCCCACGGATACGCAGTATTTT.

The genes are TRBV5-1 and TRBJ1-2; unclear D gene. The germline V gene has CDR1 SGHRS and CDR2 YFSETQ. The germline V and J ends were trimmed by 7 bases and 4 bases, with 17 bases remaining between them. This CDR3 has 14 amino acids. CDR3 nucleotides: TGCGCCAGCTGGGAGGTTCGAAAGACCTATGGCTACACCTTC. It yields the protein CASWEVRKTYGYTF.

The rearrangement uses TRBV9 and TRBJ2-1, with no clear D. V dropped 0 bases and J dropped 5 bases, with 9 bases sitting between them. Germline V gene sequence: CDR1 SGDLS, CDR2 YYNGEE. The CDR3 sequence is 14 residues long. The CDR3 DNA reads TGTGCCAGCAGCGTAGGTCCTATCCACAATGAGCAGTTCTTC. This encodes CASSVGPIHNEQFF.

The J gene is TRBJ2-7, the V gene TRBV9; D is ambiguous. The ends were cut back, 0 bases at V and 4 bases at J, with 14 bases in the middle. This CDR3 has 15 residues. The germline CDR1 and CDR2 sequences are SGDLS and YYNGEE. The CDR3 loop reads CASSVGVDYKYEQYF. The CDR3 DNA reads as TGTGCCAGCAGCGTAGGTGTAGATTATAAATACGAGCAGTACTTC.

The CDR3 region is CASSSDRGISTEAFF. CDR3 bases: TGTGCCAGCAGCTCCGACAGGGGGATAAGCACTGAAGCTTTCTTT. V usage is TRBV9 and J usage is TRBJ1-1; 9 nucleotides line up with TRBD1. The CDR3 covers 15 residues. Germline V gene data show CDR1 as SGDLS and CDR2 as YYNGEE. The V and J ends lost 4 bases and 4 bases, in that order; junction bases with no gene match: 8.